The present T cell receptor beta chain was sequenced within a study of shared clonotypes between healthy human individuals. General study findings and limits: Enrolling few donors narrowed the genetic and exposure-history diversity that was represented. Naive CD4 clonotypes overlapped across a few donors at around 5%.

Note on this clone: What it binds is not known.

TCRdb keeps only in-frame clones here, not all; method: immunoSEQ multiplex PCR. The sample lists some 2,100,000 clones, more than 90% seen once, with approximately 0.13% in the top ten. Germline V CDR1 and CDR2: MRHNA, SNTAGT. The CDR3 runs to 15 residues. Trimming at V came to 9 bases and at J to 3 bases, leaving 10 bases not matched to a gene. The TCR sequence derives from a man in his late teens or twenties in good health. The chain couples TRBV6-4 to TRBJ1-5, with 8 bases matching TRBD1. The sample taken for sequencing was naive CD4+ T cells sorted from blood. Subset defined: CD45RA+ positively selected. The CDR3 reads CASGSRGRFNQPQHF. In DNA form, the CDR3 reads TGTGCCAGTGGATCCAGGGGGCGATTCAATCAGCCCCAGCATTTT.